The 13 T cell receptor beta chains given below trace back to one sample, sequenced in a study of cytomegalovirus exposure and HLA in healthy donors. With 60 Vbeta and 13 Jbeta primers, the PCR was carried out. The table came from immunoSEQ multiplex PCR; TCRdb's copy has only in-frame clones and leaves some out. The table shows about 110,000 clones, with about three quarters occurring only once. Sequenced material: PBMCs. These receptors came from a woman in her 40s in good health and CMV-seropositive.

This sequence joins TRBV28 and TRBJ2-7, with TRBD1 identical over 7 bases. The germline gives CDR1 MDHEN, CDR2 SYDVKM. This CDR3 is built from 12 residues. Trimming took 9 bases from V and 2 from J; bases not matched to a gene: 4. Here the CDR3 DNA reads TGTGCCAGTCGACAGGGCCCCTACGAGCAGTACTTC. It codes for CASRQGPYEQYF. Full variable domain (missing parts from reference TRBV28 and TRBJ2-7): DVKVTQSSRYLVKRTGEKVFLECVQDMDHENMFWYRQDPGLGLRLIYFSYDVKMKEKGDIPEGYSVSREKKERFSLILESASTNQTSMYLCASRQGPYEQYFGPGTRLTVT.

The CDR3 coding sequence is TGTGCCAGCCGGGCATATGGGGGCTCTTACGAGCAGTACTTC. It yields the protein CASRAYGGSYEQYF. The rearrangement joins TRBV2 to TRBJ2-7; a possible D gene is TRBD1 (6 bases). The CDR3 totals 14 residues. Germline loops: CDR1 SNHLY, CDR2 FYNNEI. Trimming removed 8 bases from V and 4 bases from J, with 18 bases in between.

The CDR3 nucleotides are TGTGCCAGCAGCGTGTTACAGGGCTATAAGGAAGCTTTCTTT. It codes for CASSVLQGYKEAFF. This rearrangement joins TRBV14 to TRBJ1-1, with a possible D match to TRBD1 (6 bases). CDR3 size: 14 residues. CDR1 is SGHDN, CDR2 FVKESK, per germline. V shed 5 bases and J shed 8 bases, with 18 bases lying between them. Full variable domain (rest looked up from reference TRBV14 and TRBJ1-1): EAGVTQFPSHSVIEKGQTVTLRCDPISGHDNLYWYRRVMGKEIKFLLHFVKESKQDESGMPNNRFLAERTGGTYSTLKVQPAELEDSGVYFCASSVLQGYKEAFFGQGTRLTVV.

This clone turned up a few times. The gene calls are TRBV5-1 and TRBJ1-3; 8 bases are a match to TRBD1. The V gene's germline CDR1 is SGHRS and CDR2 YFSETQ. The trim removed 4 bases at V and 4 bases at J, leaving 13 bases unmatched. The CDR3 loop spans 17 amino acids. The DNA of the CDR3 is TGCGCCAGCAGCCCCGGAGGGACAGGAGACGCCGGAAACACCATATATTTT. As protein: CASSPGGTGDAGNTIYF. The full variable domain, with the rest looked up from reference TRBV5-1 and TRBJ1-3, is KAGVTQTPRYLIKTRGQQVTLSCSPISGHRSVSWYQQTPGQGLQFLFEYFSETQRNKGNFPGRFSGRQFSNSRSEMNVSTLELGDSALYLCASSPGGTGDAGNTIYFGEGSWLTVV.

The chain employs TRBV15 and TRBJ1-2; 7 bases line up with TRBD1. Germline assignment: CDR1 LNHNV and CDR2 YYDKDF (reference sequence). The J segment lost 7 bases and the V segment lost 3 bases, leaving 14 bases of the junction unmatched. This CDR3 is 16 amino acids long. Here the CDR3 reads CATSRGSGQATVGYTF. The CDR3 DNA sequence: TGTGCCACCAGCAGGGGCTCTGGACAGGCGACGGTTGGCTACACCTTC.

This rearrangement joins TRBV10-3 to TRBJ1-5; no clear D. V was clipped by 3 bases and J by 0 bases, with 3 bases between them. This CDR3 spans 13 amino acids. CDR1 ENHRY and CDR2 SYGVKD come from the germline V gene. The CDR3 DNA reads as TGTGCCATCAGTGACGGTAGCAATCAGCCCCAGCATTTT. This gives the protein CAISDGSNQPQHF.

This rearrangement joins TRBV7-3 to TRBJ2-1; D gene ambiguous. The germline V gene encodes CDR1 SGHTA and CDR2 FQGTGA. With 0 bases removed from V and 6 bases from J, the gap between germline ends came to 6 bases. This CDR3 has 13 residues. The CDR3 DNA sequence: TGTGCCAGCAGCTTAACTCCGGGCAATGAGCAGTTCTTC. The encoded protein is CASSLTPGNEQFF.

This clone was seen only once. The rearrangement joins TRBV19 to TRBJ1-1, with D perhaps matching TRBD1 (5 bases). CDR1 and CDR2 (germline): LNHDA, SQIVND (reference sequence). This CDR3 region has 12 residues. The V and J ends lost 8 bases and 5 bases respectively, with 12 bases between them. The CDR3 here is CASALGGTEAFF. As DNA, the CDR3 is TGTGCCAGTGCACTCGGGGGGACTGAAGCTTTCTTT.

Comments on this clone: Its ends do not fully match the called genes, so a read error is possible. The DNA for the CDR3 is TGTTCCAGCAGCTTAGAACCGTATAGAGCCGAAAAACTGTTTTTT. Its protein product is CSSSLEPYRAEKLFF. J is TRBJ1-4 and V is TRBV7-9; D unresolved. CDR1 is SEHNR, CDR2 FQNEAQ, per germline (reference sequence). The length of the CDR3 is 15 residues.

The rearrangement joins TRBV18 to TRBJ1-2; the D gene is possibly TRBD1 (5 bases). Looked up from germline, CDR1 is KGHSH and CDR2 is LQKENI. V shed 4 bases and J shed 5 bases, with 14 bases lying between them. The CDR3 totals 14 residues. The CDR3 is CASSLRSGTYGYTF. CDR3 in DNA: TGTGCCAGCTCACTTAGATCCGGGACTTATGGCTACACCTTC.

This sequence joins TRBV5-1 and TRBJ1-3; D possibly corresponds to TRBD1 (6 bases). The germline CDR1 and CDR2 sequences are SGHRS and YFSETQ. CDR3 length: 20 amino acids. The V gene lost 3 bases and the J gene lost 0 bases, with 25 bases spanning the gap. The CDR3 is CASSSTLLGVDRRSGNTIYF. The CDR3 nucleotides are TGCGCCAGCAGCTCGACCCTTTTAGGTGTGGACAGACGCTCTGGAAACACCATATATTTT. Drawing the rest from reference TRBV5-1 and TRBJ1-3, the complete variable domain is KAGVTQTPRYLIKTRGQQVTLSCSPISGHRSVSWYQQTPGQGLQFLFEYFSETQRNKGNFPGRFSGRQFSNSRSEMNVSTLELGDSALYLCASSSTLLGVDRRSGNTIYFGEGSWLTVV.

The CDR3, as DNA: TGTGCCAGTAGTATAACTCCCTACCCGGGGACTGAAGCTTTCTTT. Translating gives CASSITPYPGTEAFF. The chain links TRBV19 to TRBJ1-1; D is undetermined. Trimming took off 2 bases at V and 5 bases at J, with 15 bases between the two ends. Germline V lookup: CDR1 LNHDA, CDR2 SQIVND (reference sequence). There are 15 residues in the CDR3.

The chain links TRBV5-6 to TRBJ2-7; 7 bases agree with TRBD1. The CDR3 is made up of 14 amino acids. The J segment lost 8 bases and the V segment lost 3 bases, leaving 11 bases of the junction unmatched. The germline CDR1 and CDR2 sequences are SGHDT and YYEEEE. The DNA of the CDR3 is TGTGCCAGCAGCTCCCTTGCTTTGACAGGGCAGCAGTACTTC. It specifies CASSSLALTGQQYF. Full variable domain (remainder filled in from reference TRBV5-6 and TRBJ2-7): DAGVTQSPTHLIKTRGQQVTLRCSPKSGHDTVSWYQQALGQGPQFIFQYYEEEERQRGNFPDRFSGHQFPNYSSELNVNALLLGDSALYLCASSSLALTGQQYFGPGTRLTVT.